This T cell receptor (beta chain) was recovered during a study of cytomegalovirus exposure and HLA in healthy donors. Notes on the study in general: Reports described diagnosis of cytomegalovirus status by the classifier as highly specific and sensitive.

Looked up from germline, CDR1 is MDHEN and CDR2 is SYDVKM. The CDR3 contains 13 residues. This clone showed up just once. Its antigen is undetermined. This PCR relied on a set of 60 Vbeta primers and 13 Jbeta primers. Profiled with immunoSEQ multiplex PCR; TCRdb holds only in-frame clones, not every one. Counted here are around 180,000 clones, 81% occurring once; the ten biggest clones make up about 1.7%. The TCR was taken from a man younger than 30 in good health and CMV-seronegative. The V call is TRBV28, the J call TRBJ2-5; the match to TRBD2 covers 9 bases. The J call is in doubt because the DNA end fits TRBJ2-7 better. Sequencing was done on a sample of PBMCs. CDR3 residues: CASSFVAGVEQYF. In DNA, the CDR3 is TGTGCCAGCAGTTTCGTAGCGGGAGTCGAGCAGTACTTC.